The present T cell receptor (beta chain) was sequenced within a study of shared clonotypes between healthy human individuals. Study observations and caveats: The study generally estimated greater richness for naive than memory subsets.

Regarding this clone: The antigen is not known.

Measured with immunoSEQ multiplex PCR; TCRdb has only the in-frame clones, and not every one. The repertoire holds hundreds of thousands of clones, 85% to 95% seen once, with around 0.12% in the top ten. Germline V gene data show CDR1 as PRHDT and CDR2 as FYEKMQ (reference sequence). Trimming took off 0 bases at V and 2 bases at J, with 7 bases between the two ends. This CDR3 has 14 amino acids. Naive CD8 cells lacked CD45RO, underwent positive selection for CCR7 and left out terminally differentiated effector memory CD45RA+ cells. This TCR was recovered from a woman between 25 and 40 years old in good health. The V and J genes are TRBV13 and TRBJ1-1; a possible D gene is TRBD1 (5 bases). The sample was naive CD8+ T cells sorted from blood. The CDR3 reads CASSLGGPNTEAFF. The CDR3 DNA follows: TGTGCCAGCAGCTTAGGGGGGCCTAACACTGAAGCTTTCTTT.